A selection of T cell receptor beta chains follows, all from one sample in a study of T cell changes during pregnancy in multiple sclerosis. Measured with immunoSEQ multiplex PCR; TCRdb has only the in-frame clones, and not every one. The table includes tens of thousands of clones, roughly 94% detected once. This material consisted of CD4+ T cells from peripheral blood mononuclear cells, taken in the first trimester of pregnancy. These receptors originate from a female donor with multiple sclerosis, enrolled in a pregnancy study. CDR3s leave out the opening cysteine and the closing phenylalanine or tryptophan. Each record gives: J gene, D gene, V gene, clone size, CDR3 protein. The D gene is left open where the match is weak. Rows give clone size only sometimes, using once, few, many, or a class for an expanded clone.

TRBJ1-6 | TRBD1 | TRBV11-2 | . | ASSRPGQSPQPLH
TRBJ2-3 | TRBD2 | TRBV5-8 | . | ASIRRGGRPDTQY
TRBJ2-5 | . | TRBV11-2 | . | ASSLELAEMTQY
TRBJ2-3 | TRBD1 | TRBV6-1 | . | ASRGTGGRTDTQY
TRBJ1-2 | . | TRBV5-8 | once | ASSLVSGVAGRSGYT
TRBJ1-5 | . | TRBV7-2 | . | ASSPVQGNNQPQH
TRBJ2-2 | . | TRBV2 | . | ASSTDNFGELF
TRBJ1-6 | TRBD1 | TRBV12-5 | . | ASGTGTANSPLH
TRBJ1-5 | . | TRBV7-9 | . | ASSLALNQPQH
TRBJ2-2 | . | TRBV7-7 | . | ASSQKVGASNTGELF
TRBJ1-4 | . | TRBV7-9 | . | ASSLGGGFEKLF
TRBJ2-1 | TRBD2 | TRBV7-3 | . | ASSQTSGGNNEQF
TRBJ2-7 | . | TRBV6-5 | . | ASSWTTGPYEQY
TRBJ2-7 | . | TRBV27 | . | ASSRSYPQQGGGSYEQY
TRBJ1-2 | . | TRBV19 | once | ASRVVEDGYT
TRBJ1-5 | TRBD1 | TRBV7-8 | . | ASSLTRIDRVNQPQH
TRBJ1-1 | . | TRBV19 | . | ASSRYQGTEAF